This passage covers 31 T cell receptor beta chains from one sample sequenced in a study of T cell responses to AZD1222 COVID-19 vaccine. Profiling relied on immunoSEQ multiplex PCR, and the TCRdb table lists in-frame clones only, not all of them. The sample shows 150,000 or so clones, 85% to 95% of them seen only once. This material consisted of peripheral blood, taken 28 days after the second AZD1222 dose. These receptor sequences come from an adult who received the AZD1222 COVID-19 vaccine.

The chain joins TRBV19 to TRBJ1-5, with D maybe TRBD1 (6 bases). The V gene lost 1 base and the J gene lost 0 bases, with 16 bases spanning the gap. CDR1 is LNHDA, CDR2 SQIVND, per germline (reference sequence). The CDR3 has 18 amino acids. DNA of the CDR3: TGTGCCAGTAGTATAGCACAGATTCAGGGGTATAGCAATCAGCCCCAGCATTTT. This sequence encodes CASSIAQIQGYSNQPQHF.

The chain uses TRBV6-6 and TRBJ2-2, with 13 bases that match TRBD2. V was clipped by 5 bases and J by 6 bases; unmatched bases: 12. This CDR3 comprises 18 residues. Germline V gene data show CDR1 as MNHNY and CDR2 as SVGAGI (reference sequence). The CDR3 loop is CASSRTHLLAGGPGELFF. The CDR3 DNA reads TGTGCCAGCAGTCGCACCCACCTACTAGCGGGAGGGCCCGGGGAGCTGTTTTTT.

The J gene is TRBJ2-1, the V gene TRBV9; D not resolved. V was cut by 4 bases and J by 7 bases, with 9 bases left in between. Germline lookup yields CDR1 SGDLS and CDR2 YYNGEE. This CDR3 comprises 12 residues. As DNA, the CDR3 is TGTGCCAGCAGCCCGAGTATGAATGAGCAGTTCTTC. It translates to CASSPSMNEQFF.

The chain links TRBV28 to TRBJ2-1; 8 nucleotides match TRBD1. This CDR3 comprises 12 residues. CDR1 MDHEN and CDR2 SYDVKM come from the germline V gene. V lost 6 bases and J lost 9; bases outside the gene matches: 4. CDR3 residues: CASRQGDGEQFF. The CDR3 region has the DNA TGTGCCAGCAGACAGGGGGATGGTGAGCAGTTCTTC.

The CDR3 here is CASSFRTFNTGELFF. DNA for the CDR3: TGTGCCAGCAGTTTTCGGACTTTTAACACCGGGGAGCTGTTTTTT. V gene TRBV28 combines with J gene TRBJ2-2; D is perhaps TRBD2 (5 bases). V lost 3 bases to trimming and J lost 2 bases, with 10 bases between them. The length of the CDR3 is 15 residues. Germline V gene lookup returns CDR1 MDHEN and CDR2 SYDVKM. Using reference TRBV28 and TRBJ2-2 for the parts outside the CDR3, the full variable domain is DVKVTQSSRYLVKRTGEKVFLECVQDMDHENMFWYRQDPGLGLRLIYFSYDVKMKEKGDIPEGYSVSREKKERFSLILESASTNQTSMYLCASSFRTFNTGELFFGEGSRLTVL.

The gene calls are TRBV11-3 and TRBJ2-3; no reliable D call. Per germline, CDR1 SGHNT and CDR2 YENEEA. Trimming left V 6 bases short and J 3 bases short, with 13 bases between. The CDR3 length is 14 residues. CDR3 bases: TGTGCCAGCAGTATGAGTGGGCTTACAGATACGCAGTATTTT. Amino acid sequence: CASSMSGLTDTQYF.

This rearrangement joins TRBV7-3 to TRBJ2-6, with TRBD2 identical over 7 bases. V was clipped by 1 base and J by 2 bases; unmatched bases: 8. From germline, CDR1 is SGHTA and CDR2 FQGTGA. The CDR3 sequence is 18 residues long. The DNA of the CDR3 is TGTGCCAGCAGCTTAATGGGAGGGGAATCAGCTGGGGCCAACGTCCTGACTTTC. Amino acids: CASSLMGGESAGANVLTF.

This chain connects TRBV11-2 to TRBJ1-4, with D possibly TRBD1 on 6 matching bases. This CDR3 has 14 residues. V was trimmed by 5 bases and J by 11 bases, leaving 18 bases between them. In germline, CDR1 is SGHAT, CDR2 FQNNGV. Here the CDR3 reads CASSQPDSGSKLFF. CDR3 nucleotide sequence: TGTGCCAGCAGCCAACCGGACAGTGGGAGTAAACTGTTTTTT. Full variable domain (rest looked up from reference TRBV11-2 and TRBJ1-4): EAGVAQSPRYKIIEKRQSVAFWCNPISGHATLYWYQQILGQGPKLLIQFQNNGVVDDSQLPKDRFSAERLKGVDSTLKIQPAKLEDSAVYLCASSQPDSGSKLFFGSGTQLSVL.

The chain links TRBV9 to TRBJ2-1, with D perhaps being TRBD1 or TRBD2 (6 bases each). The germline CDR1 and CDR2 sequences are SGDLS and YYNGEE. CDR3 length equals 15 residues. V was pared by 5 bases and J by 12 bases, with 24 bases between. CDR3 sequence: CASSAGHRVNDRQFF. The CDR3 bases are TGTGCCAGCAGTGCGGGACATCGGGTCAATGATCGGCAGTTCTTC.

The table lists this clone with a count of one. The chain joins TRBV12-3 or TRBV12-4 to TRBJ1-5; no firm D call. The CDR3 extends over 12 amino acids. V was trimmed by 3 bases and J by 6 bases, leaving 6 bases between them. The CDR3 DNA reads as TGTGCCAGCAGTTTCCATCGTCAGCCCCAGCATTTT. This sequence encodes CASSFHRQPQHF.

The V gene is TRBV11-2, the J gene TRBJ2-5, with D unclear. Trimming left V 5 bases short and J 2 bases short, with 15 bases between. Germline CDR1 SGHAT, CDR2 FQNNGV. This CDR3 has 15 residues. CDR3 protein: CASSPQYVTQETQYF. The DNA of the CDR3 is TGTGCCAGCAGCCCTCAGTACGTGACGCAAGAGACCCAGTACTTC.

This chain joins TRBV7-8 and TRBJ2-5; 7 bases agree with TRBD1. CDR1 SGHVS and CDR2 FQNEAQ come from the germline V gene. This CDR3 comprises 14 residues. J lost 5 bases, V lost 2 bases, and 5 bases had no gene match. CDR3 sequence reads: CASSLLGGLETQYF. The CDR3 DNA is TGTGCCAGCAGCTTATTAGGGGGCCTTGAGACCCAGTACTTC.

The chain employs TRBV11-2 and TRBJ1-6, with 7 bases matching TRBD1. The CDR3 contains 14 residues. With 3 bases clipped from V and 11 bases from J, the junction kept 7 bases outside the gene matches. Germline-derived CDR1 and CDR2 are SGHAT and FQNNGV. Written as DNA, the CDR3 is TGTGCCAGCAGCTTTGTACCGGGACAGACACCCCTCCACTTT. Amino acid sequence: CASSFVPGQTPLHF. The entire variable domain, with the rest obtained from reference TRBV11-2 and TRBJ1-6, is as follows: EAGVAQSPRYKIIEKRQSVAFWCNPISGHATLYWYQQILGQGPKLLIQFQNNGVVDDSQLPKDRFSAERLKGVDSTLKIQPAKLEDSAVYLCASSFVPGQTPLHFGNGTRLTVT.

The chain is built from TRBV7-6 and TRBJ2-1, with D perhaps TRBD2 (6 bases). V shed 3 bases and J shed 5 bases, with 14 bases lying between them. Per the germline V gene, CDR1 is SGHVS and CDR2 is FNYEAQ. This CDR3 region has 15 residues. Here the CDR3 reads CASSFLAVRDNEQFF. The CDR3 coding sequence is TGTGCCAGCAGCTTCTTAGCGGTCAGGGACAATGAGCAGTTCTTC.

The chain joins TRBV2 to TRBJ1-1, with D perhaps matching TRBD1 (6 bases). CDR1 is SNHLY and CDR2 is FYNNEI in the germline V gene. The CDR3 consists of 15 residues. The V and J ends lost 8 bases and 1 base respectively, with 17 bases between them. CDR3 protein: CASGEGGMGNTEAFF. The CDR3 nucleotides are TGTGCCAGCGGGGAGGGGGGCATGGGGAACACTGAAGCTTTCTTT.

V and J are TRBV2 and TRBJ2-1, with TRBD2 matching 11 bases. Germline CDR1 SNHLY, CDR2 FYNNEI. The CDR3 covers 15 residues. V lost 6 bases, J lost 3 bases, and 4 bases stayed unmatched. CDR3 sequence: CASRIAGGIYNEQFF. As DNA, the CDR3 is TGTGCCAGCAGAATAGCGGGAGGGATCTACAATGAGCAGTTCTTC. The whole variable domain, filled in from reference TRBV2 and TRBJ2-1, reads EPEVTQTPSHQVTQMGQEVILRCVPISNHLYFYWYRQILGQKVEFLVSFYNNEISEKSEIFDDQFSVERPDGSNFTLKIRSTKLEDSAMYFCASRIAGGIYNEQFFGPGTRLTVL.

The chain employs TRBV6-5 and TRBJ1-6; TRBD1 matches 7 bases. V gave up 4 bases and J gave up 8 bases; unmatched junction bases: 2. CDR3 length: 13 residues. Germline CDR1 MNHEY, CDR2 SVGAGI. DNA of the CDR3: TGTGCCAGCAGTTTGCAGGGGGATTCACCCCTCCACTTT. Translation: CASSLQGDSPLHF.

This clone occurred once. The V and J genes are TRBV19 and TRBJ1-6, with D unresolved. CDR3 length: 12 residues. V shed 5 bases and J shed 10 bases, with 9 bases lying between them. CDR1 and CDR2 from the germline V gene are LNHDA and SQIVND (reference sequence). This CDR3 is CASSALGSPLHF. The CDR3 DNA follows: TGTGCCAGTAGTGCCCTCGGCTCACCCCTCCACTTT. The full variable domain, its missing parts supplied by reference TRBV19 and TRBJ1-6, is DGGITQSPKYLFRKEGQNVTLSCEQNLNHDAMYWYRQDPGQGLRLIYYSQIVNDFQKGDIAEGYSVSREKKESFPLTVTSAQKNPTAFYLCASSALGSPLHFGNGTRLTVT.

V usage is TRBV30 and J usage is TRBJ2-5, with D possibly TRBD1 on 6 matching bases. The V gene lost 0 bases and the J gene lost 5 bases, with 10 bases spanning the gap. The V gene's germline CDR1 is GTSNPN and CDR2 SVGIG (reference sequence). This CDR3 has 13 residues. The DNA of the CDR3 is TGTGCCTGGAGTGTTGACAGGATGGAGACCCAGTACTTC. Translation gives CAWSVDRMETQYF.

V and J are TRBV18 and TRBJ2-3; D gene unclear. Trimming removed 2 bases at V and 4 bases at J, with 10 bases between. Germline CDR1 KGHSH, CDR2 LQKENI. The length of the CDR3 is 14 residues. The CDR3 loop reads CASSPKVEPDTQYF. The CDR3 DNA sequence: TGTGCCAGCTCACCAAAGGTGGAGCCAGATACGCAGTATTTT. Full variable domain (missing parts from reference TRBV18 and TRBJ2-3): NAGVMQNPRHLVRRRGQEARLRCSPMKGHSHVYWYRQLPEEGLKFMVYLQKENIIDESGMPKERFSAEFPKEGPSILRIQQVVRGDSAAYFCASSPKVEPDTQYFGPGTRLTVL.

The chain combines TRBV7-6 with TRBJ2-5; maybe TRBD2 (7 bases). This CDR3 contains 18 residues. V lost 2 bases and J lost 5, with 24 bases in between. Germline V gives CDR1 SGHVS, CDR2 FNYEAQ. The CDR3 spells CASSLSFGGARSAETQYF. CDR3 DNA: TGTGCCAGCAGCTTAAGTTTTGGGGGGGCGCGTTCCGCCGAGACCCAGTACTTC.

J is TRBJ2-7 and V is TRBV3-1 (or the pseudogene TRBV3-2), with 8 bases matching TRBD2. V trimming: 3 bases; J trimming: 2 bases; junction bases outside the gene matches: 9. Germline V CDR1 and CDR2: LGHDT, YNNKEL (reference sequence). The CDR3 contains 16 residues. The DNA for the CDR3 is TGTGCCAGCAGCCAGGTACTCAGCGGGGGAACCTACGAGCAGTACTTC. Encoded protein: CASSQVLSGGTYEQYF.

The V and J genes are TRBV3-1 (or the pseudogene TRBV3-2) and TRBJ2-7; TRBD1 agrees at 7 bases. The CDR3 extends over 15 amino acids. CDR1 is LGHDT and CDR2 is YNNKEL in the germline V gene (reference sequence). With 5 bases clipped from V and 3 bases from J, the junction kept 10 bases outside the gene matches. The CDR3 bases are TGTGCCAGCAGCGGCCGGGACAGTCTTCACTACGAGCAGTACTTC. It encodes CASSGRDSLHYEQYF.

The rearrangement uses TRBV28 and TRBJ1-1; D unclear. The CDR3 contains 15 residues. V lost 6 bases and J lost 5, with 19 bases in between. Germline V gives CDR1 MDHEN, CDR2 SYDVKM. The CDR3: CASSAPVLPKTEAFF. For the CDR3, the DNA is TGTGCCAGCAGCGCCCCAGTACTACCGAAGACTGAAGCTTTCTTT. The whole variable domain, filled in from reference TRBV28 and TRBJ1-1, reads DVKVTQSSRYLVKRTGEKVFLECVQDMDHENMFWYRQDPGLGLRLIYFSYDVKMKEKGDIPEGYSVSREKKERFSLILESASTNQTSMYLCASSAPVLPKTEAFFGQGTRLTVV.

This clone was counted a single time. CDR3 DNA: TGTGCTAGTGGTTTGGCCCCTGACAGGGGGCTAACTGAAGCTTTCTTT. This sequence encodes CASGLAPDRGLTEAFF. The rearrangement links TRBV12-5 to TRBJ1-1; 10 bases map to TRBD1. V trimming: 1 base; J trimming: 5 bases; junction bases outside the gene matches: 7. Germline V gene data show CDR1 as LGHNT and CDR2 as FRNRAP. The CDR3 runs 16 residues.

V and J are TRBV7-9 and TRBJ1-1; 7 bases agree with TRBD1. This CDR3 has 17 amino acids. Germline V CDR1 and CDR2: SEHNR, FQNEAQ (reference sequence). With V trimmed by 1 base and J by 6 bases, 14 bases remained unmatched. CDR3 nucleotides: TGTGCCAGCAGCTTAGTGGGCTGGACAGGTAATCGAGCTGAAGCTTTCTTT. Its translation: CASSLVGWTGNRAEAFF. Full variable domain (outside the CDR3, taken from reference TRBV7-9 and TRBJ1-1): DTGVSQNPRHKITKRGQNVTFRCDPISEHNRLYWYRQTLGQGPEFLTYFQNEAQLEKSRLLSDRFSAERPKGSFSTLEIQRTEQGDSAMYLCASSLVGWTGNRAEAFFGQGTRLTVV.

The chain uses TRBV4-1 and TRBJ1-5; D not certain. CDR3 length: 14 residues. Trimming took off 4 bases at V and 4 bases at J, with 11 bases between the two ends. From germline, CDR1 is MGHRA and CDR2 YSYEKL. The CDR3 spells CASSRELFNQPQHF. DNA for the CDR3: TGCGCCAGCAGCCGAGAACTTTTTAATCAGCCCCAGCATTTT.

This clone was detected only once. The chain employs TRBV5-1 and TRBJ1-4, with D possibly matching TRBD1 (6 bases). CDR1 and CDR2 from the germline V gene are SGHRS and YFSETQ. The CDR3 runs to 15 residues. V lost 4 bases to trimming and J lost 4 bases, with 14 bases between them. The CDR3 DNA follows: TGCGCCAGCAGCGGGAAGGACAGCCTTAATGAAAAACTGTTTTTT. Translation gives CASSGKDSLNEKLFF.

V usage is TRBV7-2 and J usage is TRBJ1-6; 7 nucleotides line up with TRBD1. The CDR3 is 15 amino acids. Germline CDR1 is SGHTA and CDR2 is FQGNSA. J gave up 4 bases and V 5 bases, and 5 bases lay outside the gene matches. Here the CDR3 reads CASSRTGQYNSPLHF. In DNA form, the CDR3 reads TGTGCCAGCAGCAGAACGGGACAGTATAATTCACCCCTCCACTTT.

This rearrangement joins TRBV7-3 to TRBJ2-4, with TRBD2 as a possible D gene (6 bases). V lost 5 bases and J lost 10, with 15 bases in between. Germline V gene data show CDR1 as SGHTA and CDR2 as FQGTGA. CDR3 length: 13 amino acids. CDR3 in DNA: TGTGCCAGCAGCCCACAAGGCGGGGAGATTCAGTACTTC. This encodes CASSPQGGEIQYF.

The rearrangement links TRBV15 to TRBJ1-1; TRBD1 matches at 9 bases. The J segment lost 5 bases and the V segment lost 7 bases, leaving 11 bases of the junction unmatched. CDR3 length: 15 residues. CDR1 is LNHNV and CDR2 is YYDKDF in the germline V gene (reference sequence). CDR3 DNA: TGTGCCACCATGAGGGACAGGGATAGTGATACTGAAGCTTTCTTT. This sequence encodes CATMRDRDSDTEAFF. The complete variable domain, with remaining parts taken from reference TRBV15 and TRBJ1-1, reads DAMVIQNPRYQVTQFGKPVTLSCSQTLNHNVMYWYQQKSSQAPKLLFHYYDKDFNNEADTPDNFQSRRPNTSFCFLDIRSPGLGDTAMYLCATMRDRDSDTEAFFGQGTRLTVV.